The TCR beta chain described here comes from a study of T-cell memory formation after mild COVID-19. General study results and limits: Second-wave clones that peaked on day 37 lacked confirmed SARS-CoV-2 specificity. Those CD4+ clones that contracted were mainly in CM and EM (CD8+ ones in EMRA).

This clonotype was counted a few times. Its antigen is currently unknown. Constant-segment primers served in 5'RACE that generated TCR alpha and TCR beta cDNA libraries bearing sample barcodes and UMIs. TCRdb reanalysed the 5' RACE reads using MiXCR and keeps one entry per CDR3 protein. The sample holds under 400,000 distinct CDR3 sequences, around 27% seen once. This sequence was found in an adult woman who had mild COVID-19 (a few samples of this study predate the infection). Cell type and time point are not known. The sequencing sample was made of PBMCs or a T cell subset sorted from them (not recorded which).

The DNA of the CDR3 is TGCAGTGCTAGGGGTTCTCAGGCGCATAATGAAAAACTGTTTTTT. This gives the protein CSARGSQAHNEKLFF. V gene TRBV20-1 combines with J gene TRBJ1-4, with D hard to call. V was pared by 3 bases and J by 4 bases, with 15 bases between. Per germline, CDR1 DFQATT and CDR2 SNEGSKA (reference sequence). This CDR3 comprises 15 residues.